This TCR beta chain was found in a study of cytomegalovirus exposure and HLA in healthy donors. Study observations and caveats: According to a later analysis, most TCR beta chains associated with CMV appeared HLA-restricted.

The PCR made use of 60 Vbeta and 13 Jbeta primers. Authors' data handling: Unique TCR beta chains totaled about 73 million in a later count, with roughly 11 million of them shared. This table comes from immunoSEQ multiplex PCR, and its TCRdb copy is limited to in-frame clones, with some not included. The V and J calls and clone size were taken over from that table, and D and trimming were inferred from the DNA. Seen here are over 70,000 clones, around 74% observed once, and the top ten hold about an eighth. The CDR3 is made up of 17 amino acids. The V gene end was trimmed by 3 bases and the J gene end by 2 bases; junction bases not matched to a gene: 9. CDR1 and CDR2 from the germline V gene are SEHNR and FQNEAQ (reference sequence). With regard to this clone: Its antigen is unidentified.

Material: PBMCs. The sequence was collected from a human donor in good health. V is TRBV7-9 and J is TRBJ2-7, with TRBD2 identical over 11 bases. The CDR3 loop reads CASSLGTSGGGAYEQYF. As DNA, the CDR3 is TGTGCCAGCAGCTTGGGGACTAGCGGAGGGGGGGCCTACGAGCAGTACTTC.